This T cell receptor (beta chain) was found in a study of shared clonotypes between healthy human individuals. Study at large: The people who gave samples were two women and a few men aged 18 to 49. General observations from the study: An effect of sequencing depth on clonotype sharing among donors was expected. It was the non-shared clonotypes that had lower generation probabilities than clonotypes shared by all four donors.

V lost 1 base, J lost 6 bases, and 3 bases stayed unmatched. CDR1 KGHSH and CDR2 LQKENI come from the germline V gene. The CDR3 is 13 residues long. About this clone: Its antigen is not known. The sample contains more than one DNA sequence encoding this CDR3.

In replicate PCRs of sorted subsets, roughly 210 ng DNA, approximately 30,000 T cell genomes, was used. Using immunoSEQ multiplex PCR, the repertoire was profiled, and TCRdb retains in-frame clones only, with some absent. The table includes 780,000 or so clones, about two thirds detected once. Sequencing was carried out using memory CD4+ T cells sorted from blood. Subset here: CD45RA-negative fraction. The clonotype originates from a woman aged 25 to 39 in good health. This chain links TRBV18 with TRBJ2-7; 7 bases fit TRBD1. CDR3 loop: CASSPQGAGEQYF. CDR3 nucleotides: TGTGCCAGCTCACCACAGGGGGCGGGCGAGCAGTACTTC.